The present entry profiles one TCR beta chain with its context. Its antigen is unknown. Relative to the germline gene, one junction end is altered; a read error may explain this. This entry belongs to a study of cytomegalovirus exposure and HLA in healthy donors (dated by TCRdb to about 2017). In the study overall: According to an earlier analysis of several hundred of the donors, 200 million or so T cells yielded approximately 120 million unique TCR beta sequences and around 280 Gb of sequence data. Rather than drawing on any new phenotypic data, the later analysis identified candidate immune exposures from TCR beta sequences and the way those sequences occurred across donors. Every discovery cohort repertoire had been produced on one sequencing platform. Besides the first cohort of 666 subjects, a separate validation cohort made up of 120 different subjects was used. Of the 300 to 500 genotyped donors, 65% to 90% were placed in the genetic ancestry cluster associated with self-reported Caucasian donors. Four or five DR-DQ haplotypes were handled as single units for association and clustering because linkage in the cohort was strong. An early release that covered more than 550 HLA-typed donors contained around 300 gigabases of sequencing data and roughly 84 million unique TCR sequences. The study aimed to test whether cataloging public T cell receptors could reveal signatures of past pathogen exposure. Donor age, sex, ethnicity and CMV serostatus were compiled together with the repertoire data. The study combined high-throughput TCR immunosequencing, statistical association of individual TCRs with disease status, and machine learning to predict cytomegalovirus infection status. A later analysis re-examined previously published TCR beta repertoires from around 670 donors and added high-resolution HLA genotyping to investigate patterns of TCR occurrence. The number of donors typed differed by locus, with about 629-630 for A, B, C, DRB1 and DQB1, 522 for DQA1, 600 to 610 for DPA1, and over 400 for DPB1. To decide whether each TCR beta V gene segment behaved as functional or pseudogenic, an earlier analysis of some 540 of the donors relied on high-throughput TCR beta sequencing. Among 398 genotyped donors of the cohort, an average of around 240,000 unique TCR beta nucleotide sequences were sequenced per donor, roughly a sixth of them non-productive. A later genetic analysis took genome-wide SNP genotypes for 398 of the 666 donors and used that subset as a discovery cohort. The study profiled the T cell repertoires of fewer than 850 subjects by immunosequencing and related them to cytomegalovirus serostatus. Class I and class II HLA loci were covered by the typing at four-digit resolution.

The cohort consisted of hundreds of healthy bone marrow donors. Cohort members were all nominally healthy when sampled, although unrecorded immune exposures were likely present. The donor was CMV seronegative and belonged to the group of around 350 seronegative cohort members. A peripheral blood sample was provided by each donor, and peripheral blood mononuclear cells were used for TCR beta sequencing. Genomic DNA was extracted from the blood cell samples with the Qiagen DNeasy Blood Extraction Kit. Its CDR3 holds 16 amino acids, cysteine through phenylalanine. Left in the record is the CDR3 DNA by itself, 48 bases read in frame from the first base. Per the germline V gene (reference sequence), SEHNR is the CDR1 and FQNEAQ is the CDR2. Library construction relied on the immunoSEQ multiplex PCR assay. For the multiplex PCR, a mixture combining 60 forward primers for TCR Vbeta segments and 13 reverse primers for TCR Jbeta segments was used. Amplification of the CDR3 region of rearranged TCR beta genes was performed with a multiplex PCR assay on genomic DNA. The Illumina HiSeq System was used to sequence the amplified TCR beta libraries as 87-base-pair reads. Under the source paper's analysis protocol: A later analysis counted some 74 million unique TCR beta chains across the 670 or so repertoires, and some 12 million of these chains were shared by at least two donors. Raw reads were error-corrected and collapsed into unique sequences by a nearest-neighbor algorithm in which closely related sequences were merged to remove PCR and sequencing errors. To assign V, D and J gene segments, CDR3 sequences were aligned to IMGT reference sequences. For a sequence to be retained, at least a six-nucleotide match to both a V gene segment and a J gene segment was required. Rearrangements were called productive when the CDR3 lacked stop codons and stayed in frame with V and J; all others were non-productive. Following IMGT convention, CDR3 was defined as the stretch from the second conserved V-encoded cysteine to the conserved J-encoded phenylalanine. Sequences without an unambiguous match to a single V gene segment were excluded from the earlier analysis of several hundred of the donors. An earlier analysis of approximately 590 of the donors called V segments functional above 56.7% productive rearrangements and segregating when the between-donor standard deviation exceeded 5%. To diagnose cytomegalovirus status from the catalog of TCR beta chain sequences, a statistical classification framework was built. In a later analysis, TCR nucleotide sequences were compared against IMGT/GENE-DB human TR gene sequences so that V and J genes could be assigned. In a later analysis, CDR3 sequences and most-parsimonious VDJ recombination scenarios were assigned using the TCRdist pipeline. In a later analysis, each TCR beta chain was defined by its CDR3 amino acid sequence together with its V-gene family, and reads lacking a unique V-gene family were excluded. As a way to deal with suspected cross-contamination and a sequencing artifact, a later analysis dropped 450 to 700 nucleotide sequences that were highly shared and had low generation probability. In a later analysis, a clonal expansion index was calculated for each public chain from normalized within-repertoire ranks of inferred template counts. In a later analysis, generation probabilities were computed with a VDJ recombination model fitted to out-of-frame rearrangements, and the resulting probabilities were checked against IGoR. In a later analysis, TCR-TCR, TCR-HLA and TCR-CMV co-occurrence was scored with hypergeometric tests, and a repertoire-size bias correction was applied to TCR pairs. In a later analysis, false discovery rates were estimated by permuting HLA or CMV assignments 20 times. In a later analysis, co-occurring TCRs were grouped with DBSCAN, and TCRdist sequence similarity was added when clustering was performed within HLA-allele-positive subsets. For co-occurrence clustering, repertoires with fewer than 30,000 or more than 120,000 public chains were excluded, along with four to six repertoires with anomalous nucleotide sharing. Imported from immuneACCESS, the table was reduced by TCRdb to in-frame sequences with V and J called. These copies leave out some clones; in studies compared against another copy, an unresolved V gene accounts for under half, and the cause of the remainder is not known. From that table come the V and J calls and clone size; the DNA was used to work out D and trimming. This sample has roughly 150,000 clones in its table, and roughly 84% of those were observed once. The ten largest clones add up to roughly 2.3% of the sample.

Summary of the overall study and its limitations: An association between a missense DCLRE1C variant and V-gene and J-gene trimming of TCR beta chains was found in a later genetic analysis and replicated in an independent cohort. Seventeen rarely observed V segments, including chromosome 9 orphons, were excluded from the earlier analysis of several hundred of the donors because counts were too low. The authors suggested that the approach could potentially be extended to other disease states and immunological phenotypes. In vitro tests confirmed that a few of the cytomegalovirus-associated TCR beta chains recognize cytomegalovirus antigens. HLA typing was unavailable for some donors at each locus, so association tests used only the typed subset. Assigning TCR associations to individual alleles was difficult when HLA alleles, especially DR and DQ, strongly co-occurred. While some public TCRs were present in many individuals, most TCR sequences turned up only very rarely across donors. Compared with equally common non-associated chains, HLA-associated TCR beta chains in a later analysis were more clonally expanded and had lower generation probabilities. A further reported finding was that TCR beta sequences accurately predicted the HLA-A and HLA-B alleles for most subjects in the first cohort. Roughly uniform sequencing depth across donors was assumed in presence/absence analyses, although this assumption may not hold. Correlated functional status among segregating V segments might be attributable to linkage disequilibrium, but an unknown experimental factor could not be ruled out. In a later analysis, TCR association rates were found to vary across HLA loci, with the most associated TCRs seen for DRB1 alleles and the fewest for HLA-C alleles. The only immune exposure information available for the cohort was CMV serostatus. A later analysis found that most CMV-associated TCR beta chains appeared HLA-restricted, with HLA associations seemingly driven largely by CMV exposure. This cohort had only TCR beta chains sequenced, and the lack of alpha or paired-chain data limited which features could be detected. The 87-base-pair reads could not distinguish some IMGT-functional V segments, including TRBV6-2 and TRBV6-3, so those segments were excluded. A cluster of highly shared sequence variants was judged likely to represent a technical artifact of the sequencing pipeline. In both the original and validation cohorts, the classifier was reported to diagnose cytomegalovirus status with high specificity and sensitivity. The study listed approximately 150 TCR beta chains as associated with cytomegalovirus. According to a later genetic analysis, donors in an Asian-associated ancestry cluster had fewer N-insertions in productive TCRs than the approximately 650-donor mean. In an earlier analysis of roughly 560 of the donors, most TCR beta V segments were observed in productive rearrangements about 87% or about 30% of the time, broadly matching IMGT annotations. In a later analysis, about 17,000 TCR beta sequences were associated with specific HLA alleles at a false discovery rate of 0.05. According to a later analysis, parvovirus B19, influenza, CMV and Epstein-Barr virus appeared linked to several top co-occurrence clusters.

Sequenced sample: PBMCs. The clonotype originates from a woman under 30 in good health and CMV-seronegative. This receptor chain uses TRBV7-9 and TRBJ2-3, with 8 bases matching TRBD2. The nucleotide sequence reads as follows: TGTTCCAGCAGCTTAGGTGGCGGGGGGATCGTAGATACGCAGTATTTT. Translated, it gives CSSSLGGGGIVDTQYF.